The present T cell receptor beta chain was sequenced within a study of T cells in Graves' hyperthyroidism and ophthalmopathy (dated by TCRdb to about 2019). Broadly, across the study: Peripheral blood was collected at initial diagnosis, before any treatment. After sampling, hyperthyroidism patients received methimazole starting at 30 mg daily, and ophthalmopathy patients received high-dose intravenous methylprednisolone. Prospective prediction of ophthalmopathy was tested in an independent validation cohort consisting of about 19 hyperthyroidism patients and more than 15 patients who later progressed to ophthalmopathy. TCR Vbeta CDR3 sequencing of some 140 peripheral blood samples (roughly 41 ophthalmopathy, some 75 hyperthyroidism and some 17 progressor patients) is reported in the paper. TCR V-J signatures able to tell the groups apart were searched for in a discovery cohort of 100 or so patients, of whom about 40 had Graves' ophthalmopathy and around 58 had stable Graves' hyperthyroidism. The 100 or so discovery patients were randomly split 7:3 into training and test sets. In more than five Graves' hyperthyroidism patients, the study also compared T-cell repertoires from thyroid tissue with T-cell repertoires from blood. Findings and caveats that apply to the study as a whole: Most expanded thyroid clonotypes (frequency above 0.001) were also detected in blood, a finding suggesting that blood repertoires may reflect thyroid immune responses. During validation, the model predicted progression to ophthalmopathy a median of around six months ahead of onset, with around 70% sensitivity and less than 85% specificity. In cross-validation, a model built on a 13 V-J signature told ophthalmopathy apart from stable hyperthyroidism with under 90% sensitivity and about 81% specificity, and in testing the same model reached 80%/75%. No statistical method was used to set the sample size in advance, and investigators knew the group allocation.

Moderately to severely active disease, a Clinical Activity Score of at least 3, a NOSPECS grade of at least 4, and a duration under 3 months were present in ophthalmopathy patients. Patients with uncontrolled infections, other autoimmune diseases, pregnancy or lactation were excluded. Clinical symptoms, serum thyroxine and TRAb, thyroid ultrasound, and orbital computed tomography formed the basis for the diagnoses. PBMCs were separated from approximately 9.9 ml of fresh peripheral blood using Ficoll-Paque density gradient centrifugation. Total RNA was extracted with Trizol reagent, and quality was checked on an Agilent 2100 Bioanalyzer. The CDR3 sequence holds 13 residues, the cysteine and phenylalanine included. Just CDR3 DNA is preserved here, 39 bases in frame from base 1. V drops 7 bases and J drops 0 bases, leaving 9 bases in between. The germline V gene gives CDR1 as ENHRY and CDR2 as SYGVKD.

This clonotype was counted only a few times. Its antigen specificity is not known. The input lacks base qualities; no much larger clone sits a single base away. The TCR beta CDR3 regions were amplified from the RNA transcripts. For the first round of RT-PCR on the TCR CDR3, the HTBI primer set was used together with the Qiagen OneStep RT-PCR kit. The libraries were constructed in a second round of multiplex PCR and then size-selected and purified. Paired-end sequencing of the libraries was performed with 100 bp reads on an Illumina HiSeq2000. On the authors' methods: SOAPnuke was used to process the raw data, removing reads that contained adapters or uncalled bases, had a mean Phred below 15, or lacked an exact match to the constant primer or identifier. High-quality paired reads were merged using COPE v1.2.5, and each unique nucleotide sequence was defined as a clonotype. MiTCR v1.1 was used to align clonotypes to the IMGT TRBV, TRBD and TRBJ reference segments. The analysis included only V-J combinations with a frequency above 0.0001, which together covered around 99% of the repertoires. A TCS score was defined as the ratio between F50 (clonal expansion) and ExV (chaos), using BLOSUM62-based TCRdist between CDR3 peptides within each V-J. Welch's t-statistics and random forest reduced around 510 V-J features to 13, which were used in a naive Bayes classifier (R e1071). TCRdb cleaned the public reads at Q25 with fastp, built clones with MiXCR and kept in-frame beta chains. Rows are combined by CDR3 protein, so each entry shows the most common genes and DNA. The V and J calls here are based on TCRdb, not the publication. Within this sample are 250,000 to 400,000 distinct CDR3 sequences, with roughly 15% of them counted one time only. Approximately 35% of the sample lies in the top ten.

The chain employs TRBV10-3 and TRBJ1-1; no D gene is confidently identified. The receptor comes from a woman in her forties with Graves' ophthalmopathy. Sequencing input: blood. In nucleotide form, the sequence is TGTGCCATCAAGGAGGGCATGAACACTGAAGCTTTCTTT. This gives the protein CAIKEGMNTEAFF.